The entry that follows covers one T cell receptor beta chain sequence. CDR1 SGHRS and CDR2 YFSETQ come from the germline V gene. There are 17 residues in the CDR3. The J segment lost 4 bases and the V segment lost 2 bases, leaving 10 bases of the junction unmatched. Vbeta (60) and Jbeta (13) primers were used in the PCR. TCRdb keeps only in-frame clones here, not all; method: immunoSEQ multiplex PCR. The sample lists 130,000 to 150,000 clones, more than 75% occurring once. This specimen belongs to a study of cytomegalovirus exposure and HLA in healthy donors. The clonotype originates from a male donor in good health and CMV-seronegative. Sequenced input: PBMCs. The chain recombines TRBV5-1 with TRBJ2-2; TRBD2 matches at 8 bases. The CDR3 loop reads CASSLPQLAAGTGELFF. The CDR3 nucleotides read TGCGCCAGCAGCTTACCTCAACTAGCGGCTGGCACCGGGGAGCTGTTTTTT.